This T cell receptor (beta chain) was recorded in a study of somatic mutations in cytotoxic T cells in rheumatoid arthritis. The healthy controls consisted of blood donors aged about 60 years at the median (range roughly 21-70), 55% of whom were female. Both CD4+ and CD8+ cells were separated through positive magnetic bead selection, and their purity was verified using flow cytometry. As regards this clone: Its antigen is not identified.

CDR3 length equals 11 residues. V was clipped by 6 bases and J by 4 bases, with 3 bases between them. From germline, CDR1 is MGHDK and CDR2 SYGVNS. Regarding the study as a whole: Patients with rheumatoid arthritis showed a slight underrepresentation of TRBV07, a finding that was never subjected to any adjustment for multiple comparisons. Antigens targeted by the expanded CD8+ clones were unknown.

The repertoire was sequenced with immunoSEQ multiplex PCR; TCRdb's copy has only in-frame clones and lacks some. The sample holds approximately 20,000 clones; about 80% are singletons and the top ten take 10%. Source material: CD8+ T cells sorted from blood. V and J are TRBV25-1 and TRBJ2-2; D is uncertain. The TCR sequence derives from a woman aged 45-65 years in good health. CDR3 residues: CASSITGELFF. The DNA for the CDR3 is TGTGCCAGCAGCATCACCGGGGAGCTGTTTTTT.